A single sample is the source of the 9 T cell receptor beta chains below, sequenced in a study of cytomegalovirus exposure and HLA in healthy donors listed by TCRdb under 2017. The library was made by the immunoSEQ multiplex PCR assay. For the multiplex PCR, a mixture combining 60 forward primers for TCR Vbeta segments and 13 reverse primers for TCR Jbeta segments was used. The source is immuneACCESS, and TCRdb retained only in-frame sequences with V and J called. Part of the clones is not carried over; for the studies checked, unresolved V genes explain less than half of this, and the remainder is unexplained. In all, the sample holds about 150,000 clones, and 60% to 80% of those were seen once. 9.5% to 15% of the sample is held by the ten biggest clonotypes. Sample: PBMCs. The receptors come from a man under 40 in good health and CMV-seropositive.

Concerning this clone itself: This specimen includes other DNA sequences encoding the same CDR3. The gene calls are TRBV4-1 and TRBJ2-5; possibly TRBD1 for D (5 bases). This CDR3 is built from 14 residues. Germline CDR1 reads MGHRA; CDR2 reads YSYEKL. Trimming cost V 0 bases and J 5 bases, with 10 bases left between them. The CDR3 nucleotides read TGCGCCAGCAGCCAAGAGGTCAGACAGGAGACCCAGTACTTC. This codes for CASSQEVRQETQYF.

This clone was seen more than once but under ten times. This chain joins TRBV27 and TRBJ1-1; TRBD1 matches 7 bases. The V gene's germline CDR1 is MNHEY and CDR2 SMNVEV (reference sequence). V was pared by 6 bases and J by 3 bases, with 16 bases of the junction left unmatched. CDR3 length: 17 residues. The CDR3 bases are TGTGCCAGCAGGGGCAGGTCTACTTGGGACAGATACACTGAAGCTTTCTTT. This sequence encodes CASRGRSTWDRYTEAFF.

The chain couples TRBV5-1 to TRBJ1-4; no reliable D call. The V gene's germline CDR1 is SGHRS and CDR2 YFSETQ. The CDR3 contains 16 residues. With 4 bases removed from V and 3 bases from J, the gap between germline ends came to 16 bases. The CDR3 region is CASSLQRASSNEKLFF. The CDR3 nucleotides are TGCGCCAGCAGCCTGCAGAGAGCGAGCTCTAATGAAAAACTGTTTTTT.

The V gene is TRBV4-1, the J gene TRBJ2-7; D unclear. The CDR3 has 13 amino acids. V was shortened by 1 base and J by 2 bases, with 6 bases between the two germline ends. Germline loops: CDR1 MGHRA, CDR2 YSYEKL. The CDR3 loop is CASSQGEAYEQYF. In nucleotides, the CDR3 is TGCGCCAGCAGCCAAGGCGAGGCCTACGAGCAGTACTTC.

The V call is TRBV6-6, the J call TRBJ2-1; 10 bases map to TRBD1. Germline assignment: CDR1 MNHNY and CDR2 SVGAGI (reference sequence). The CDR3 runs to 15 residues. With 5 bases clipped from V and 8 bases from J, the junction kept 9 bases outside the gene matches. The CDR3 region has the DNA TGTGCCAGCAGTCCCCAAGGACAGGGGGGCCATGAGCAGTTCTTC. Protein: CASSPQGQGGHEQFF.

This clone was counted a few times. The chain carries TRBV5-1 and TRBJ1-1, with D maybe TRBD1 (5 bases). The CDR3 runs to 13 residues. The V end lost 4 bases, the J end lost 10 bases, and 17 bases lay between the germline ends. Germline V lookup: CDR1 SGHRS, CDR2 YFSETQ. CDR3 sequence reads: CASSQVPGGGAFF. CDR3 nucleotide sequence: TGCGCCAGCAGCCAGGTTCCCGGGGGGGGAGCTTTCTTT.

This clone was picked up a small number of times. This CDR3 reads CATSESRTSPAHF. The DNA of the CDR3 is TGTGCCACCAGCGAAAGTCGGACATCGCCCGCCCATTTT. This chain links TRBV15 with TRBJ1-5; possibly TRBD1 for D (5 bases). Looked up from germline, CDR1 is LNHNV and CDR2 is YYDKDF (reference sequence). V lost 5 bases and J lost 16, with 21 bases in between. There are 13 residues in the CDR3.

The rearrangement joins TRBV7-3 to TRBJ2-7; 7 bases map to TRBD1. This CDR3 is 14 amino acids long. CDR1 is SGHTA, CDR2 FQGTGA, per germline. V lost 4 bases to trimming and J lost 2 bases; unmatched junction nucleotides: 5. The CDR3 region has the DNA TGTGCCAGCAGCTCGACAGGGTTTACCTACGAGCAGTACTTC. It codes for CASSSTGFTYEQYF. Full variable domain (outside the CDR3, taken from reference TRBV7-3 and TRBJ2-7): GAGVSQTPSNKVTEKGKYVELRCDPISGHTALYWYRQSLGQGPEFLIYFQGTGAADDSGLPNDRFFAVRPEGSVSTLKIQRTERGDSAVYLCASSSTGFTYEQYFGPGTRLTVT.

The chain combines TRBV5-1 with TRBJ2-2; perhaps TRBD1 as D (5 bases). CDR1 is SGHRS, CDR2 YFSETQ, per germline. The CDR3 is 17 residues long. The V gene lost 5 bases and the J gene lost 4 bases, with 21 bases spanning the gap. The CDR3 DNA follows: TGCGCCAGCAGTTCTCAGGGTCAGGCTCCGAGCACCGGGGAGCTGTTTTTT. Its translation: CASSSQGQAPSTGELFF.